One sample yielded the 12 T cell receptor beta chains listed below, sequenced in a study of blood T cell repertoires in COVID-19. Profiled with immunoSEQ multiplex PCR; TCRdb holds only in-frame clones, not every one. The table lists about 280,000 clones, about 90% of them singletons. Sample: peripheral blood. Every receptor here comes from a young woman with COVID-19, enrolled during active disease.

V and J are TRBV19 and TRBJ1-1; D uncertain. CDR1 is LNHDA, CDR2 SQIVND, per germline (reference sequence). The V end lost 5 bases, the J end lost 5 bases, and 9 bases lay between the germline ends. The CDR3 is 12 amino acids. Written as DNA, the CDR3 is TGTGCCAGTAGTCTCGGGAGAACTGAAGCTTTCTTT. It encodes CASSLGRTEAFF.

V is TRBV7-9 and J is TRBJ2-5; 7 positions agree with TRBD2. Germline lookup yields CDR1 SEHNR and CDR2 FQNEAQ (reference sequence). The CDR3 runs 14 residues. V was pared by 5 bases and J by 5 bases, with 8 bases of the junction left unmatched. In nucleotides, the CDR3 is TGTGCCAGCAGCCTCCGACTAGCAGGGGAGACCCAGTACTTC. This gives the protein CASSLRLAGETQYF.

V and J are TRBV2 and TRBJ2-5; 7 bases match TRBD2. V trimming: 5 bases; J trimming: 6 bases; junction bases outside the gene matches: 6. The CDR3 has 13 residues. The germline CDR1 and CDR2 sequences are SNHLY and FYNNEI. CDR3 nucleotide sequence: TGTGCCAGCAGTAAAGGGGAGGGGCAGACCCAGTACTTC. Its translation: CASSKGEGQTQYF.

The rearrangement joins TRBV9 to TRBJ1-1, with D possibly matching TRBD1 (5 bases). Per the germline V gene, CDR1 is SGDLS and CDR2 is YYNGEE. Trimming stripped 4 bases from V and 0 bases from J, with 13 bases between. The CDR3 runs 15 residues. CDR3 in DNA: TGTGCCAGCAGCACCCGACAGCTTTTGAACACTGAAGCTTTCTTT. This gives the protein CASSTRQLLNTEAFF.

The chain has TRBV27 and TRBJ2-1; D may be TRBD2 (7 bases). CDR1 is MNHEY, CDR2 SMNVEV, per germline (reference sequence). The CDR3 extends over 15 amino acids. V shed 1 base and J shed 8 bases, with 15 bases lying between them. The CDR3 here is CASSLWGGALDEQFF. CDR3 nucleotides: TGTGCCAGCAGTTTATGGGGGGGGGCCTTAGATGAGCAGTTCTTC.

CDR3 nucleotide sequence: TGCGCCAGCCTAGCGGAATCCCTAGACAATGAGCAGTTCTTC. It yields the protein CASLAESLDNEQFF. V is TRBV10-2 and J is TRBJ2-1; 7 bases are shared with TRBD2. The J segment lost 5 bases and the V segment lost 8 bases, leaving 9 bases of the junction unmatched. The germline V gene has CDR1 WSHSY and CDR2 SAAADI. The CDR3 contains 14 residues.

J is TRBJ1-4 and V is TRBV30; 8 positions match TRBD1. Germline loops: CDR1 GTSNPN, CDR2 SVGIG (reference sequence). The CDR3 extends over 12 amino acids. V lost 7 bases and J lost 8; bases outside the gene matches: 6. DNA for the CDR3: TGTGCCTCCAGGACAGGGACAGAAAAACTGTTTTTT. It translates to CASRTGTEKLFF.

The rearrangement joins TRBV7-2 to TRBJ2-7, with 8 bases identical to TRBD2. V lost 0 bases and J lost 1; bases outside the gene matches: 8. The germline CDR1 and CDR2 sequences are SGHTA and FQGNSA. The CDR3 spans 17 residues. The CDR3 reads CASSLAFSGDSSYEQYF. Written as DNA, the CDR3 is TGTGCCAGCAGCTTAGCCTTTAGCGGGGACTCATCCTACGAGCAGTACTTC.

CDR3 residues: CASSYYPRGFVDEQFF. The CDR3 DNA is TGTGCCAGCAGTTACTACCCTAGGGGGTTTGTGGATGAGCAGTTCTTC. The chain employs TRBV6-6 and TRBJ2-1; D perhaps matches TRBD1 (6 bases). V dropped 1 base and J dropped 8 bases, with 18 bases sitting between them. This CDR3 spans 16 amino acids. Per germline, CDR1 MNHNY and CDR2 SVGAGI (reference sequence).

The chain recombines TRBV4-1 with TRBJ1-2, with D maybe TRBD1 (5 bases). The V gene lost 7 bases and the J gene lost 3 bases, with 21 bases spanning the gap. The CDR3 consists of 16 residues. Per the germline V gene, CDR1 is MGHRA and CDR2 is YSYEKL. CDR3 DNA: TGCGCCAGCACCCAGGGAAGAGGCTCCGGGGACTATGGCTACACCTTC. Encoded protein: CASTQGRGSGDYGYTF.

CDR3 loop: CASSPGTITYNEQFF. CDR3 sequence (DNA): TGTGCCAGCTCTCCCGGGACTATAACCTACAATGAGCAGTTCTTC. The chain has TRBV18 and TRBJ2-1; 7 bases are a match to TRBD2. Germline lookup yields CDR1 KGHSH and CDR2 LQKENI. V lost 6 bases and J lost 2; bases outside the gene matches: 7. This CDR3 contains 15 residues.

The chain has TRBV5-4 and TRBJ1-1; possibly TRBD1 for D (6 bases). Trimming took off 3 bases at V and 1 base at J, with 10 bases between the two ends. The length of the CDR3 is 14 residues. CDR1 is SGHNT and CDR2 is YYREEE in the germline V gene (reference sequence). Here the CDR3 DNA reads TGTGCCAGCAGCTACAGGGAGGGGAACACTGAAGCTTTCTTT. Translating it yields CASSYREGNTEAFF.